This T cell receptor (beta chain) was recovered during a study of T cell repertoires in cytomegalovirus infection. About the research overall: In public TCR beta signatures, there were indications of both CMV infection and matching HLA type.

This clonotype has ten or more counts. The antigen is undetermined. The CDR3 consists of 14 residues. CDR1 and CDR2 (germline): KGHDR, SFDVKD. Trimming left V 7 bases short and J 5 bases short, with 15 bases between. TCRdb re-derived calls from the reads in MiXCR, one entry per CDR3 protein. The table records about 340,000 distinct CDR3 sequences, roughly 28% of them present only once. This receptor was identified in a human donor in good health (CMV status not recorded). Some clones in this sample may be carry-over from other donors' samples. V and J are TRBV24-1 and TRBJ2-3; D remains unclear. The sample was cultured PBMCs, taken from culture after CMV antigen stimulation. The CDR3 region has the DNA TGTGCCACCAGCCCCGCGTCGTCTGAAGATACGCAGTATTTT. Its protein product is CATSPASSEDTQYF.